The 3 T cell receptor beta chains in this list originate from one sample, sequenced in a study of T cells of healthy individuals. TCRdb ran MiXCR on the 5' RACE reads and lists one entry per CDR3 protein. The repertoire has about 57,000 distinct CDR3 sequences, about 17% of them found once; the top ten carry around 4.7%. These TCRs come from a human donor in good health.

The chain has TRBV6-5 and TRBJ2-5; D not resolved. V gave up 1 base and J gave up 4 bases, with 1 base separating them. The CDR3 has 11 residues. Germline assignment: CDR1 MNHEY and CDR2 SVGAGI. CDR3: CASSYLETQYF. CDR3 DNA sequence: TGTGCCAGCAGTTACTTAGAGACCCAGTACTTC.

On this clonotype itself: One end of the junction fails to match germline, which may point to a read error. The chain employs TRBV12-3 or TRBV12-4 and TRBJ1-2, with TRBD1 matching 10 bases. This CDR3 spans 13 amino acids. The CDR3 here is CASAPRDRTGGVF. As DNA, the CDR3 is TGTGCCAGCGCTCCCAGAGATAGGACAGGGGGGGTCTTC.

The chain employs TRBV28 and TRBJ1-2; no clear D gene. CDR3 length: 14 residues. Germline CDR1 reads MDHEN; CDR2 reads SYDVKM. V was shortened by 3 bases and J by 3 bases, with 11 bases between the two germline ends. DNA for the CDR3: TGTGCCAGCAGTTTCCCGACCGAGGACTATGGCTACACCTTC. Translation gives CASSFPTEDYGYTF.